A selection of T cell receptor beta chains follows, all from one sample in a study of T-cell memory formation after mild COVID-19. TCRdb re-derived calls from the 5' RACE reads in MiXCR, one entry per CDR3 protein. The sample contains 360,000 or so distinct CDR3 sequences, 25% to 30% of which appear only once. The sequencing sample was made of PBMCs or a T cell subset sorted from them (not recorded which). The receptor set was obtained from an adult woman who had mild COVID-19 (a few samples of this study predate the infection). Cell type and time point are not known. The CDR3 runs from the conserved cysteine through the conserved F or W. Each record gives: V gene, D gene, clone size, J gene, CDR3 protein, CDR3 DNA. A D gene is named only where the DNA matches it firmly. Not all rows give a size; the values are once, few, many and, for expanded clones, a class.

>TRBV14|NA|NA|TRBJ2-5
CASSWDSGQTQYF
TGTGCCAGCAGCTGGGACAGCGGGCAGACCCAGTACTTC
>TRBV2|NA|few|TRBJ1-5
CASSEGWTHDNQPQHF
TGTGCCAGCAGTGAAGGATGGACACACGATAATCAGCCCCAGCATTTT
>TRBV6-5|NA|many|TRBJ2-7
CASGQISSYEQYF
TGTGCCAGCGGACAGATTAGCTCCTACGAGCAGTACTTC
>TRBV7-8|TRBD1|few|TRBJ2-1
CASSLIGQGARNEQFF
TGTGCCAGCAGCTTAATCGGGCAGGGGGCACGGAATGAGCAGTTCTTC
>TRBV9|NA|few|TRBJ1-2
CASRIGLGGDYGYTF
TGTGCCAGCAGGATCGGCCTCGGTGGCGACTATGGCTACACCTTC
>TRBV11-2|TRBD2|NA|TRBJ2-5
CASSGRGGETQYF
TGTGCCAGCAGCGGCCGGGGGGGAGAGACCCAGTACTTC
>TRBV5-6|NA|few|TRBJ2-4
CASSLGGGLRLAKNIQYF
TGTGCCAGCAGCTTGGGTGGGGGGCTAAGACTGGCCAAAAACATTCAGTACTTC
>TRBV29-1|NA|few|TRBJ1-1
CSVGDLWGGTEAFF
TGCAGCGTTGGGGATTTGTGGGGGGGGACTGAAGCTTTCTTT
>TRBV20-1|NA|few|TRBJ2-3
CSARRRDTQYF
TGCAGTGCTAGACGGCGAGATACGCAGTATTTT
>TRBV7-2|TRBD1|NA|TRBJ1-5
CASRRTGISNQPQHF
TGTGCCAGCAGACGGACAGGGATCAGCAATCAGCCCCAGCATTTT
>TRBV20-1|NA|once|TRBJ2-3
CSARRGRTDTQYF
TGCAGTGCTAGACGGGGGAGGACAGATACGCAGTATTTT
>TRBV3-1|NA|many|TRBJ2-7
CASSLGHIDEQYF
TGTGCCAGCAGCCTCGGACATATCGATGAGCAGTACTTC
>TRBV2|NA|NA|TRBJ1-4
CASIGGGRANEKLFF
TGTGCCAGCATCGGCGGGGGGCGAGCTAATGAAAAACTGTTTTTT
>TRBV4-3|NA|few|TRBJ2-3
CASSQDWASQYF
TGCGCCAGCAGCCAAGATTGGGCCTCGCAGTATTTT
>TRBV12-3/TRBV12-4|NA|NA|TRBJ1-3
CASIRGGETFGNTIYF
TGTGCCAGCATACGGGGGGGCGAAACGTTTGGAAACACCATATATTTT
>TRBV3-1|NA|NA|TRBJ2-1
CASSKSGENEQFF
TGTGCCAGCAGCAAGTCCGGGGAGAATGAGCAGTTCTTC
>TRBV6-1|NA|few|TRBJ2-1
CATQPPERLLSEQFF
TGTGCCACTCAACCCCCCGAGCGCCTTTTGAGTGAGCAGTTCTTC
>TRBV20-1|TRBD2|few|TRBJ2-1
CSGQGWRGVNNEQFF
TGCAGTGGTCAGGGATGGCGGGGGGTAAACAATGAGCAGTTCTTC
>TRBV29-1|NA|many|TRBJ2-1
CSVGYNEQFF
TGCAGCGTTGGCTACAATGAGCAGTTCTTC
>TRBV7-2|NA|few|TRBJ2-3
CASSLGPLDTDTQYF
TGTGCCAGCAGCTTAGGGCCACTAGACACAGATACGCAGTATTTT
>TRBV12-3/TRBV12-4|NA|NA|TRBJ1-1
CASSLVGALAAFF
TGTGCCAGCAGTTTAGTAGGGGCGCTGGCGGCTTTCTTT
>TRBV7-6|NA|NA|TRBJ2-1
CASSGTKYRSYNEQFF
TGTGCCAGCAGCGGAACCAAGTACAGATCCTACAATGAGCAGTTCTTC
>TRBV7-6|NA|many|TRBJ1-1
CASSLVLATEAFF
TGTGCCAGCAGCTTAGTTTTGGCCACTGAAGCTTTCTTT
>TRBV9|NA|NA|TRBJ2-7
CASSVSENPRYEQYF
TGTGCCAGCAGCGTATCTGAGAATCCAAGGTACGAGCAGTACTTC
>TRBV24-1|TRBD1|NA|TRBJ2-3
CATSEPRGLGGTDTQYF
TGTGCCACCAGTGAACCCAGGGGGCTGGGGGGCACAGATACGCAGTATTTT
>TRBV29-1|NA|NA|TRBJ2-1
CSAGQNLYNEQFF
TGCAGCGCCGGACAGAACCTGTACAATGAGCAGTTCTTC
>TRBV5-1|NA|NA|TRBJ1-2
CASRSRDYGYTF
TGCGCCAGCAGGTCCAGGGACTATGGCTACACCTTC
>TRBV30|TRBD1|once|TRBJ2-5
CAWSEDRVETQYF
TGTGCCTGGAGTGAGGACAGGGTAGAGACCCAGTACTTC
>TRBV5-8|NA|few|TRBJ2-7
CASSLEAGIGEQYF
TGTGCCAGCAGCTTGGAAGCAGGGATTGGAGAGCAGTACTTC
>TRBV15|NA|many|TRBJ2-3
CATSRDGHRASPTDTQYF
TGTGCCACCAGCAGAGATGGGCATCGAGCCTCCCCCACAGATACGCAGTATTTT
>TRBV29-1|TRBD1|few|TRBJ1-2
CSVEDGTGIYGYTF
TGCAGCGTTGAAGATGGGACAGGGATCTATGGCTACACCTTC
>TRBV5-1|NA|NA|TRBJ1-4
CASRQDTTTNEKLFF
TGCGCCAGCAGGCAGGACACCACAACTAATGAAAAACTGTTTTTT
>TRBV6-1|TRBD1|NA|TRBJ2-1
CASSEYSTGGYHNEQFF
TGTGCCAGCAGTGAATATTCGACAGGGGGTTACCACAATGAGCAGTTCTTC
>TRBV5-1|NA|many|TRBJ2-7
CASSPSSRAEGEQYF
TGCGCCAGCAGCCCCTCCTCCAGGGCCGAGGGAGAGCAGTACTTC
>TRBV25-1|NA|few|TRBJ2-7
CASSEGPVPVEQYF
TGTGCCAGCAGTGAAGGGCCAGTCCCTGTCGAGCAGTACTTC
>TRBV7-6|TRBD2|NA|TRBJ2-2
CASSKSRTSGSITGELFF
TGTGCCAGCAGCAAATCACGGACTAGCGGGAGTATCACCGGGGAGCTGTTTTTT